This entry lists 2 T cell receptor beta chains sequenced from one sample in a study of cytomegalovirus exposure and HLA in healthy donors. Use of 60 Vbeta and 13 Jbeta primers characterized the PCR. Sequencing was performed with immunoSEQ multiplex PCR; in TCRdb, only in-frame clones are kept and a portion is missing. The sample shows around 230,000 clones, about 85% of them seen only once. Sequenced sample: PBMCs. These receptors came from a girl aged 2 to 10 in good health and CMV-seronegative.

The chain links TRBV7-9 to TRBJ1-3; 7 nucleotides agree with TRBD1. After removal of 2 bases from V and 2 bases from J, the junction contained 3 bases not matched to a gene. Looked up from germline, CDR1 is SEHNR and CDR2 is FQNEAQ (reference sequence). The CDR3 has 15 amino acids. CDR3 in amino acids: CASSLLTGTGNTIYF. CDR3 bases: TGTGCCAGCAGCTTATTGACAGGGACTGGAAACACCATATATTTT.

V usage is TRBV7-9 and J usage is TRBJ2-3; 9 nucleotides match TRBD1. After removal of 6 bases from V and 4 bases from J, the junction contained 8 bases not matched to a gene. CDR1 and CDR2 from the germline V gene are SEHNR and FQNEAQ (reference sequence). There are 15 residues in the CDR3. The CDR3 bases are TGTGCCAGCAGTTCCGGGACAGGGCGGTCAGATACGCAGTATTTT. Translation: CASSSGTGRSDTQYF.